This TCR beta chain stems from a study of monozygotic twins with inflammatory bowel disease. For each CDR3 protein, TCRdb gives one entry from its re-call of the 5' RACE reads, without DNA. The sample table includes about 420,000 distinct CDR3 sequences. The CDR3 consists of 17 residues. Germline loops: CDR1 LNHNV, CDR2 YYDKDF (reference sequence). Sequenced: blood. The V and J genes are TRBV15 and TRBJ2-2; the D gene TCRdb calls, TRBD1, cannot be checked with no DNA. The receptor's source is a human donor with ulcerative colitis or Crohn's disease, or a healthy co-twin of an affected twin (not recorded which). Here the CDR3 reads CATSRDLGGLDTGELFF.